The clone carrying this T cell receptor beta chain occurred many times. From germline, CDR1 is LGHNT and CDR2 FRNRAP. The CDR3 covers 16 residues. V lost 0 bases and J 0 bases, leaving 11 bases between the germline ends. These data originate in a study of metastatic and nonmetastatic thyroid tumors. On the study more broadly: Repertoires from blood and tumor or nodule tissue of malignant and benign thyroid patients were compared.

MiXCR reprocessed the PCR reads for TCRdb. The data contain 20,000 to 25,000 clones, 15% to 20% of them seen just once; the ten biggest clones take up 27%. No treatment had been given to any patient before thyroid surgery. This TCR came from a female donor with papillary thyroid cancer or a benign thyroid nodule (not recorded which). Some clones in this sample may be carry-over from other donors' samples. J is TRBJ1-1 and V is TRBV12-5, with a possible D match to TRBD1 (6 bases). Sequences were obtained from blood. The CDR3 DNA reads as TGTGCTAGTGGTTTGGTAATAACAGGGTTGAACACTGAAGCTTTCTTT. Protein sequence: CASGLVITGLNTEAFF.